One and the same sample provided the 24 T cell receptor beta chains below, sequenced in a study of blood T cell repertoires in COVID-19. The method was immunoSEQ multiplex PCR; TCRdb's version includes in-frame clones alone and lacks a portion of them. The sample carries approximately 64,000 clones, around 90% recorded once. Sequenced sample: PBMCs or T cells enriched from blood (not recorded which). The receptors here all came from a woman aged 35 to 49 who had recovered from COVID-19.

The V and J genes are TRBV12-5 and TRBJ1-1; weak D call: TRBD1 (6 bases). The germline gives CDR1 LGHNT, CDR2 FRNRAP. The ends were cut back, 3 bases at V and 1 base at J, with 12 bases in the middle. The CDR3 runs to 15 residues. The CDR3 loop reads CASGFTGLGNTEAFF. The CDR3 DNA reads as TGTGCTAGTGGTTTTACAGGGTTAGGGAACACTGAAGCTTTCTTT.

The CDR3: CASSERQGSFGYTF. The CDR3 DNA reads TGTGCCAGCAGTGAACGGCAGGGAAGCTTTGGCTACACCTTC. The chain couples TRBV6-1 to TRBJ1-2, with D possibly matching TRBD1 (5 bases). CDR1 is MNHNS and CDR2 is SASEGT in the germline V gene. The CDR3 is made up of 14 amino acids. Trimming left V 2 bases short and J 7 bases short, with 14 bases between.

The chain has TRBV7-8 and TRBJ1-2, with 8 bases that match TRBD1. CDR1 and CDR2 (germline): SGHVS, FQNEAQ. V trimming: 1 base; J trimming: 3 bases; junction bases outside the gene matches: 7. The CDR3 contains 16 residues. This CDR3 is CASSLGLTGVYYGYTF. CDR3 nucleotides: TGTGCCAGCAGCTTAGGGCTGACAGGGGTTTACTATGGCTACACCTTC.

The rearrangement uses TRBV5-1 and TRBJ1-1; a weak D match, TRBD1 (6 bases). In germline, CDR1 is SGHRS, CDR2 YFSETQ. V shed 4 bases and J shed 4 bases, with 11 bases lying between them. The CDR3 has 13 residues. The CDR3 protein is CASSPGGATEAFF. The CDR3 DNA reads TGCGCCAGCAGCCCTGGGGGGGCCACTGAAGCTTTCTTT.

CDR3 in DNA: TGCAGTGCTAGTTCAGGGGAACCCCTCCACTTT. This gives the protein CSASSGEPLHF. The gene calls are TRBV20-1 and TRBJ1-6; D possibly corresponds to TRBD1 (6 bases). This CDR3 is built from 11 residues. The ends were cut back, 3 bases at V and 12 bases at J, with 9 bases in the middle. Germline CDR1 reads DFQATT; CDR2 reads SNEGSKA (reference sequence).

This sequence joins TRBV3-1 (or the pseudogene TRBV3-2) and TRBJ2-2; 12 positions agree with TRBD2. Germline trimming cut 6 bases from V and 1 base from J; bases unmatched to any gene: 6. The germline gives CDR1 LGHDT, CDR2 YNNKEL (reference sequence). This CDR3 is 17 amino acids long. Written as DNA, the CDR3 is TGTGCCAGCAGTAAATCGGGACTAGCGGGGAACACCGGGGAGCTGTTTTTT. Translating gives CASSKSGLAGNTGELFF.

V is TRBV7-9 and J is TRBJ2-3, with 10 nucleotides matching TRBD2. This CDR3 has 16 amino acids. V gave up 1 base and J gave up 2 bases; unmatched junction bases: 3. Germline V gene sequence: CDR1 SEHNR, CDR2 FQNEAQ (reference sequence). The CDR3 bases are TGTGCCAGCAGCTTAGTACTAGCGGGGTCCACAGATACGCAGTATTTT. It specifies CASSLVLAGSTDTQYF.

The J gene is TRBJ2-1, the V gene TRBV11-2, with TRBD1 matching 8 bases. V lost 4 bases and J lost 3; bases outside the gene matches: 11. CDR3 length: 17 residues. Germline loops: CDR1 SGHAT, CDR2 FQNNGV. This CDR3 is CASSSDDRGEFYNEQFF. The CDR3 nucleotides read TGTGCCAGCAGCTCAGACGACAGGGGAGAATTCTACAATGAGCAGTTCTTC.

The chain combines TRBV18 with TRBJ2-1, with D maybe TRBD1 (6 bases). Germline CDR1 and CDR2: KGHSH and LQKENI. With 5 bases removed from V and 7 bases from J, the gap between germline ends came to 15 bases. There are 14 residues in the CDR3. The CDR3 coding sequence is TGTGCCAGCTCATCCCTACAGGGTCGGAATGAGCAGTTCTTC. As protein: CASSSLQGRNEQFF.

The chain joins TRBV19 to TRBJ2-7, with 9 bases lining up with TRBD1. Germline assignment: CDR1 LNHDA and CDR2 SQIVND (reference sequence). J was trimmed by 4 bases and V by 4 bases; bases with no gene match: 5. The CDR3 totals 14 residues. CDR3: CASSTRQGGYEQYF. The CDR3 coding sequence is TGTGCCAGTAGTACCCGACAGGGGGGATACGAGCAGTACTTC.

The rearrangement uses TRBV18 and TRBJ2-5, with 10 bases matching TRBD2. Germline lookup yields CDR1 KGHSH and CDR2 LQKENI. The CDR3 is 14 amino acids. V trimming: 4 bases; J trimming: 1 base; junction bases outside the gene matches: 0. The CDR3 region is CASSLAGGQETQYF. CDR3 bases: TGTGCCAGCTCACTAGCGGGGGGCCAAGAGACCCAGTACTTC.

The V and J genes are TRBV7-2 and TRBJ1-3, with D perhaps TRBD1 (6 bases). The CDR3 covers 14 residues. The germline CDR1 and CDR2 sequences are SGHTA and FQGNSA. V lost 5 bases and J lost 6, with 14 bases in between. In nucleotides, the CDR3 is TGTGCCAGCAGCACAGGGACCCTCCCAAACACCATATATTTT. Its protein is CASSTGTLPNTIYF. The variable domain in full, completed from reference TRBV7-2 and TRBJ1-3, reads GAGVSQSPSNKVTEKGKDVELRCDPISGHTALYWYRQSLGQGLEFLIYFQGNSAPDKSGLPSDRFSAERTGGSVSTLTIQRTQQEDSAVYLCASSTGTLPNTIYFGEGSWLTVV.

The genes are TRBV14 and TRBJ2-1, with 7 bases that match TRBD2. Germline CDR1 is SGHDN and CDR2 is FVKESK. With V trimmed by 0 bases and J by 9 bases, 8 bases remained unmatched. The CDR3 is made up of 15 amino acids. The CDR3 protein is CASSQEGLGGGEQFF. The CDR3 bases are TGTGCCAGCAGCCAAGAAGGGCTCGGCGGGGGTGAGCAGTTCTTC. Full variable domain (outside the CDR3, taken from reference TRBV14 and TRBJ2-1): EAGVTQFPSHSVIEKGQTVTLRCDPISGHDNLYWYRRVMGKEIKFLLHFVKESKQDESGMPNNRFLAERTGGTYSTLKVQPAELEDSGVYFCASSQEGLGGGEQFFGPGTRLTVL.

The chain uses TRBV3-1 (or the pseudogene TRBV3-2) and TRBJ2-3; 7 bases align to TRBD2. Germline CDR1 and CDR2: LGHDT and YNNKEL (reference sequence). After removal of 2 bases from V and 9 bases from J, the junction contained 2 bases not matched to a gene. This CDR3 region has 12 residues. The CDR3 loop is CASSQSGETQYF. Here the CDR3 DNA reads TGTGCCAGCAGCCAAAGCGGGGAAACGCAGTATTTT.

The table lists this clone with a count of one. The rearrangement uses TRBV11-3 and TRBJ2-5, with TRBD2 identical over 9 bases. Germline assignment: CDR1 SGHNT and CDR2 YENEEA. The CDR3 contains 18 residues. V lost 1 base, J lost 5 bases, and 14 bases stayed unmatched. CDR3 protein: CASSLGGWGTSSPETQYF. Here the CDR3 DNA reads TGTGCCAGCAGCTTAGGGGGCTGGGGGACTAGCTCTCCGGAGACCCAGTACTTC.

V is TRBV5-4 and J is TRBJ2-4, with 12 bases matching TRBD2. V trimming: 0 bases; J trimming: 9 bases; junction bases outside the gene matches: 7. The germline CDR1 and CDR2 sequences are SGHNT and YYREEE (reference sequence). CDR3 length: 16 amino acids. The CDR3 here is CASSLGTSGAPGIQYF. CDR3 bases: TGTGCCAGCAGCTTGGGGACTAGCGGGGCCCCAGGCATTCAGTACTTC.

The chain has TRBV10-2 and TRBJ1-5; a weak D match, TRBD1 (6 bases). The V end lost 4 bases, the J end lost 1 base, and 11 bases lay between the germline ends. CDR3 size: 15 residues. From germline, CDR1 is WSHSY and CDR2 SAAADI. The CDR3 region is CASSGGGVSNQPQHF. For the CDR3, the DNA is TGCGCCAGCAGTGGAGGGGGGGTCAGCAATCAGCCCCAGCATTTT.

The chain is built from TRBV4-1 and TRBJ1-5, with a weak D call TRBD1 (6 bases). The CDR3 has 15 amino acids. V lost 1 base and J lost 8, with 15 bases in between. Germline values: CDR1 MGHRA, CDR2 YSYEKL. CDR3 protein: CASSQVEAGAKPQHF. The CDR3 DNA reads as TGCGCCAGCAGCCAAGTTGAGGCAGGGGCTAAGCCCCAGCATTTT.

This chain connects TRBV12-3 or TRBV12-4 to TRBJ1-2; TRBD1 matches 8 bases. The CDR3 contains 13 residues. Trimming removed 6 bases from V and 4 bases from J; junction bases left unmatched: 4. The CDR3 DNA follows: TGTGCCAGCAGCCTACAGGGGGGCTATGGCTACACCTTC. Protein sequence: CASSLQGGYGYTF.

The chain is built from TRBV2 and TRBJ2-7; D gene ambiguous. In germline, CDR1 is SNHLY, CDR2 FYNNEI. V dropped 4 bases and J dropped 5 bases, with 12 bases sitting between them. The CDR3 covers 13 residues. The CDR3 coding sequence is TGTGCCAGCAGTGCGGGTCTGAGCCACGAGCAGTACTTC. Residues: CASSAGLSHEQYF.

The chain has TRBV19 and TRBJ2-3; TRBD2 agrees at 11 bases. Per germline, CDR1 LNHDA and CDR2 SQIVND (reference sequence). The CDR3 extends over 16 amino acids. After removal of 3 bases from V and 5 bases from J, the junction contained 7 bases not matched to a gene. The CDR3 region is CASSINTSGGKDTQYF. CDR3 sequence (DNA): TGTGCCAGTAGTATTAATACTAGCGGGGGAAAAGATACGCAGTATTTT.

CDR3 nucleotides: TGCAGTGCTAGTGAACAGACCTACGAGCAGTACTTC. Protein product: CSASEQTYEQYF. The rearrangement links TRBV20-1 to TRBJ2-7; D is uncertain. Germline CDR1 is DFQATT and CDR2 is SNEGSKA (reference sequence). CDR3 size: 12 residues. Trimming removed 3 bases from V and 2 bases from J, with 8 bases in between.

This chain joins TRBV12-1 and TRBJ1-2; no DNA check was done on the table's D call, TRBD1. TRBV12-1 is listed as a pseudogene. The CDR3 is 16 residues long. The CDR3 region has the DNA TGTGCCAGCAGCCAGAATCCGGGACAGGGTTACTATGGCTACACCTTC. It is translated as CASSQNPGQGYYGYTF.

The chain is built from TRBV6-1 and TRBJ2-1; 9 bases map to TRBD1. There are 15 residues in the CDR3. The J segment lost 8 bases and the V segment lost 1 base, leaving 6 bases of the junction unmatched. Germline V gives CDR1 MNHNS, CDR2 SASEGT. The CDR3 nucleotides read TGTGCCAGCAGTGAAGGGACAGGGGATTCTCATGAGCAGTTCTTC. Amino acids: CASSEGTGDSHEQFF.